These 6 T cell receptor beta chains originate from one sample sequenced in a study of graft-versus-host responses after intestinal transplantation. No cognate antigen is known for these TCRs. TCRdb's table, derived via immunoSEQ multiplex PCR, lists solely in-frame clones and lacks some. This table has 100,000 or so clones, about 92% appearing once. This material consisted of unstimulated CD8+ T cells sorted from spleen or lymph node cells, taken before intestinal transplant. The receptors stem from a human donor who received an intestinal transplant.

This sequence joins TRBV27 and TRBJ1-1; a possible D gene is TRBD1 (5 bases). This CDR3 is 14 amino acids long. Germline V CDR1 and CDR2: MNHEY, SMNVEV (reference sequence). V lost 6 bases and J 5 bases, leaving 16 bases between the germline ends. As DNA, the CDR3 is TGTGCCAGCAGCCCCGGAGGGACCGCTACTGAAGCTTTCTTT. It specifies CASSPGGTATEAFF.

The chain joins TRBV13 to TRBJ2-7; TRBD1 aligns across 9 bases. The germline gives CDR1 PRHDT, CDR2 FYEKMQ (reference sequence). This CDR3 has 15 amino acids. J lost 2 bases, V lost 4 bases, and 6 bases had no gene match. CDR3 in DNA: TGTGCCAGCAGCTCCCGGGACAGGGCCACCTACGAGCAGTACTTC. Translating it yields CASSSRDRATYEQYF.

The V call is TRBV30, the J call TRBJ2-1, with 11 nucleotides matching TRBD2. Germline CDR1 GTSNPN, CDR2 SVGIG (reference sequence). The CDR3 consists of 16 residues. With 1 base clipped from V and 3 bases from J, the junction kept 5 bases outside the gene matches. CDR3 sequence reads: CAWSDPGLAVYNEQFF. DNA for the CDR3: TGTGCCTGGAGTGACCCGGGACTAGCGGTCTACAATGAGCAGTTCTTC.

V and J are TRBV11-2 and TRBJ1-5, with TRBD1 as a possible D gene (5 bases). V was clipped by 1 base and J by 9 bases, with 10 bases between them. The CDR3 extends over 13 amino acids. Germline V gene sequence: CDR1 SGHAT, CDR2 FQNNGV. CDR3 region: CASSLGLRGPQHF. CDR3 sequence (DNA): TGTGCCAGCAGCTTAGGTCTTAGGGGGCCCCAGCATTTT. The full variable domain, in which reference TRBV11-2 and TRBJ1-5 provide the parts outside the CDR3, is EAGVAQSPRYKIIEKRQSVAFWCNPISGHATLYWYQQILGQGPKLLIQFQNNGVVDDSQLPKDRFSAERLKGVDSTLKIQPAKLEDSAVYLCASSLGLRGPQHFGDGTRLSIL.

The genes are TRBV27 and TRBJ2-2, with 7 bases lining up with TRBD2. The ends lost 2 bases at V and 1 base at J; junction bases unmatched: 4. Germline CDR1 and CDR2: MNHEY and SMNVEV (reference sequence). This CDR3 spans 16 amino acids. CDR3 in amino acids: CASSLRGGGNTGELFF. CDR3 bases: TGTGCCAGCAGTTTAAGAGGCGGGGGGAACACCGGGGAGCTGTTTTTT.

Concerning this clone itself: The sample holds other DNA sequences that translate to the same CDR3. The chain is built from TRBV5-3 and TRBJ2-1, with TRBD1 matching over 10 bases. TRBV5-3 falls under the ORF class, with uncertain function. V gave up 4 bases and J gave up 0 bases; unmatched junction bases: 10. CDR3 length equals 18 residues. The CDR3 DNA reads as TGTGCCAGAAGCAGACAGGGGACAGGGGAAATCTCCTACAATGAGCAGTTCTTC. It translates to CARSRQGTGEISYNEQFF.